This T cell receptor (beta chain) was sequenced during a study of memory CD8 T cells in hepatitis C reinfection. Sample time point: late/post reinfection, 12 to 24 weeks after detection. The sorted cells went straight to TCR sequencing with no prior in vitro expansion. Sequencing was performed with immunoSEQ multiplex PCR; in TCRdb, only in-frame clones are kept and a portion is missing. The sample has some 50,000 clones, nearly 90% seen once; the top ten hold around 0.78%. Sequences were obtained from naive CD8+ T cells sorted from blood. The source is a man younger than 30 with hepatitis C virus infection.

CDR3 bases: TGTGCCAGCAGATCCCTAGCGGAGGGGACCTACGAGCAGTACTTC. Translation: CASRSLAEGTYEQYF. The chain is built from TRBV27 and TRBJ2-7; 7 bases are shared with TRBD2. V trimming: 6 bases; J trimming: 2 bases; junction bases outside the gene matches: 10. Germline loops: CDR1 MNHEY, CDR2 SMNVEV (reference sequence). This CDR3 has 15 amino acids.